Listed below are T cell receptor beta chains from one sample, sequenced in a study of PD-L1 blockade in urothelial cancer. Clones were read by immunoSEQ multiplex PCR, and TCRdb kept only the in-frame ones, dropping some. Seen here are around 110,000 clones, approximately 90% observed once, and the top ten hold more than 1.5%. Sequenced here: PBMCs, sampled around atezolizumab (anti-PD-L1) treatment. The receptor source for this set is a man in his 60s with urothelial cancer. CDR3s include the opening cysteine and the closing phenylalanine or tryptophan. A D gene is named only where the DNA matches it firmly. For some rows the clone size is stated as once, few or many, or as a class when expanded; others skip it.

V gene	J gene	clone size	D gene	CDR3 protein	CDR3 DNA
TRBV20-1	TRBJ2-7	.	TRBD2	CSAGGLNEQYF	TGCAGCGCGGGAGGGTTGAACGAGCAGTACTTC
TRBV28	TRBJ1-5	.	.	CASSRAGSWQPQHF	TGTGCCAGCAGTCGCGCGGGGTCTTGGCAGCCCCAGCATTTT
TRBV10-3	TRBJ2-7	.	TRBD1	CAINRQGANEQYF	TGTGCCATCAACCGACAGGGGGCGAACGAGCAGTACTTC
TRBV27	TRBJ2-3	.	.	CASSLNLARSFADTQYF	TGTGCCAGCAGTCTAAACTTAGCGAGATCGTTCGCAGATACGCAGTATTTT
TRBV7-3	TRBJ2-2	.	TRBD2	CASSSQPAGANTGELFF	TGTGCCAGCAGCTCGCAGCCAGCGGGGGCTAACACCGGGGAGCTGTTTTTT
TRBV19	TRBJ2-2	.	.	CASSNYLTGHPTELFF	TGTGCCAGTAGTAATTACCTCACAGGCCACCCCACGGAGCTGTTTTTT
TRBV29-1	TRBJ1-4	.	.	CSAPGLNEGEKLFF	TGCAGCGCCCCGGGCCTAAACGAGGGAGAAAAACTGTTTTTT
TRBV6-5	TRBJ1-1	.	TRBD1	CASSPRTGNTEAFF	TGTGCCAGCAGTCCTCGGACAGGGAACACTGAAGCTTTCTTT
TRBV6-6	TRBJ1-2	.	.	CASRGQYYYGYTF	TGTGCCAGCAGAGGACAGTATTACTATGGCTACACCTTC
TRBV6-1	TRBJ1-1	.	TRBD1	CASSERQGRNTEAFF	TGTGCCAGCAGTGAGAGACAGGGTAGGAACACTGAAGCTTTCTTT
TRBV15	TRBJ1-3	many	.	CATSRDREMPGNTIYF	TGTGCCACCAGCAGAGATCGAGAGATGCCTGGAAACACCATATATTTT
TRBV13	TRBJ2-7	.	TRBD1	CASSLEGDSPYEQYF	TGTGCCAGCAGCTTAGAAGGGGACAGCCCCTACGAGCAGTACTTC
TRBV7-8	TRBJ2-7	.	.	CASSTLGLEPYEQYF	TGTGCCAGCAGCACCTTGGGGCTAGAACCCTACGAGCAGTACTTC
TRBV7-9	TRBJ2-3	.	.	CASSLASSSTDTQYF	TGTGCCAGCAGCTTAGCCTCTTCTAGCACAGATACGCAGTATTTT
TRBV5-4	TRBJ2-4	once	TRBD2	CASSLGGERGGSNIQYF	TGTGCCAGCAGCTTGGGGGGAGAGCGGGGGGGCTCGAACATTCAGTACTTC
TRBV28	TRBJ2-1	.	TRBD2	CAIYRGTSGEGGQFF	TGTGCCATTTACAGGGGTACTAGCGGGGAGGGAGGACAGTTCTTC
TRBV4-1	TRBJ2-5	.	TRBD1	CASSRPGQGGETQYF	TGCGCCAGCAGCCGCCCGGGACAGGGGGGGGAGACCCAGTACTTC
TRBV28	TRBJ1-2	.	.	CASSLQGTNYGYTF	TGTGCCAGCAGTTTACAGGGGACTAACTATGGCTACACCTTC
TRBV5-1	TRBJ2-3	.	TRBD2	CASTLTAGGTDTQYF	TGCGCCAGCACCCTGACGGCGGGGGGCACAGATACGCAGTATTTT
TRBV27	TRBJ1-3	once	TRBD1	CASSHLGTEFSGNTIYF	TGTGCCAGCAGTCACCTCGGGACAGAGTTCTCTGGAAACACCATATATTTT
TRBV25-1	TRBJ1-2	.	.	CASSVQAFYGYTF	TGTGCCAGCAGTGTACAGGCTTTCTATGGCTACACCTTC
TRBV27	TRBJ1-5	.	TRBD1	CASMSGGNDQPQHF	TGTGCCAGCATGTCAGGGGGCAACGATCAGCCCCAGCATTTT
TRBV27	TRBJ2-7	.	TRBD1	CASSLDRGKYEQYF	TGTGCCAGCAGTTTAGACAGGGGGAAATACGAGCAGTACTTC
TRBV30	TRBJ2-6	.	.	CAYAAGGANVLTF	TGTGCCTACGCTGCCGGGGGGGCCAACGTCCTGACTTTC
TRBV4-1	TRBJ1-1	few	.	CASSQELSRGPNTEAFF	TGCGCCAGCAGCCAAGAACTCTCCCGTGGGCCTAACACTGAAGCTTTCTTT
TRBV6-1	TRBJ1-5	.	.	CASSEAPGQGSQPQHF	TGTGCCAGCAGTGAAGCCCCCGGTCAGGGAAGTCAGCCCCAGCATTTT
TRBV2	TRBJ2-7	.	.	CASLGARYEQYF	TGTGCCAGCCTGGGGGCACGATACGAGCAGTACTTC
TRBV28	TRBJ1-4	once	.	CASSGAGVNEKLFF	TGTGCCAGCAGTGGGGCAGGGGTTAATGAAAAACTGTTTTTT
TRBV19	TRBJ2-3	.	.	CASSSSFNGADTQYF	TGTGCCAGTAGTTCCTCATTCAATGGAGCAGATACGCAGTATTTT
TRBV11-3	TRBJ2-7	.	.	CASSFQPGTYEQYF	TGTGCCAGCAGCTTTCAGCCAGGAACCTACGAGCAGTACTTC
TRBV27	TRBJ2-1	once	.	CASRKSAGAVISYNEQFF	TGTGCCAGCAGAAAGTCCGCAGGGGCGGTGATTTCCTACAATGAGCAGTTCTTC
TRBV12-5	TRBJ2-5	.	TRBD2	CASGLAGAETQYF	TGTGCTAGTGGTTTAGCGGGGGCGGAGACCCAGTACTTC
TRBV6-5	TRBJ2-5	.	.	CASRRVGKETQYF	TGTGCCAGCAGGCGGGTGGGGAAGGAGACCCAGTACTTC
TRBV11-1	TRBJ1-1	.	TRBD1	CASSTPGQGVAFF	TGTGCCAGCAGCACCCCCGGACAGGGTGTAGCTTTCTTT
TRBV23-1	TRBJ2-2	.	.	CASNPGSVTGELFF	TGCGCCAGCAACCCCGGTTCGGTTACCGGGGAGCTGTTTTTT
TRBV7-9	TRBJ2-7	.	.	CASSSTADEQYF	TGTGCCAGCAGCTCGACAGCAGACGAGCAGTACTTC
TRBV5-1	TRBJ2-3	.	.	CASSVGGPTDTQYF	TGCGCCAGCAGCGTGGGGGGCCCCACAGATACGCAGTATTTT
TRBV7-6	TRBJ2-1	.	TRBD1	CASSLEVTGASEQFF	TGTGCCAGCAGCTTAGAGGTGACAGGGGCTAGTGAGCAGTTCTTC
TRBV30	TRBJ1-1	.	TRBD1	CAWNPGTGYAFF	TGTGCCTGGAATCCCGGGACAGGGTATGCTTTCTTT
TRBV5-6	TRBJ1-1	.	.	CASSFTSGYTEAFF	TGTGCCAGCAGCTTCACATCCGGGTACACTGAAGCTTTCTTT
TRBV6-5	TRBJ2-1	.	TRBD2	CASSSHRLAGGDEQFF	TGTGCCAGCAGTTCCCACCGACTAGCGGGAGGGGATGAGCAGTTCTTC
TRBV5-6	TRBJ2-2	.	.	CASSFLGGNTGELFF	TGTGCCAGCAGCTTCCTCGGAGGGAACACCGGGGAGCTGTTTTTT
TRBV7-6	TRBJ2-2	.	TRBD2	CASSLEEREAQLGTGELFF	TGTGCCAGCAGCCTCGAAGAGCGGGAGGCCCAACTGGGCACCGGGGAGCTGTTTTTT
TRBV7-9	TRBJ2-7	.	TRBD2	CASSPERGGIEQYF	TGTGCCAGCAGTCCCGAACGGGGGGGCATCGAGCAGTACTTC